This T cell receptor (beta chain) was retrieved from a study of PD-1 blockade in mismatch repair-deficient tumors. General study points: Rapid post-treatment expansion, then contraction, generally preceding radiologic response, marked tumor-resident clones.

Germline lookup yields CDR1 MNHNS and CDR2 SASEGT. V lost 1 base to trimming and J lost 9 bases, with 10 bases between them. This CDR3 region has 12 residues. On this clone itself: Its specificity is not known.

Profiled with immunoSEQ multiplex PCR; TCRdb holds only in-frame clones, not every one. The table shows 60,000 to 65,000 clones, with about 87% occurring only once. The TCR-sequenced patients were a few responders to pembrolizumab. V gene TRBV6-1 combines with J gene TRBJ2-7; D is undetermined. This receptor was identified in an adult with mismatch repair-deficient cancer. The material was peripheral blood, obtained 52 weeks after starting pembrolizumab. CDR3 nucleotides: TGTGCCAGCAGTGAAGGGGCCCCGGTGCAGTACTTC. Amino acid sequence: CASSEGAPVQYF.